Listed below are T cell receptor beta chains from one sample, sequenced in a study of CD8+CD57+ T cells in acquired aplastic anemia. TCRdb processed the reads anew with MiXCR; each CDR3 protein has one entry. This sample yields about 220,000 distinct CDR3 sequences, of which roughly 35% are seen a single time; approximately 1.2% belongs to the top ten. Sequencing used sorted CD4+, CD8+, or CD8+CD57+ T cells (not recorded which) from PBMCs. These receptors originate from a human donor in good health, serving as a control. Both conserved end residues are part of each CDR3. D genes are given only for firm matches. Clone size appears in some rows only: once, few, many, or a class for an expanded clone.

J gene	clone size	V gene	D gene	CDR3 DNA	CDR3 protein
TRBJ1-2	-	TRBV20-1	-	TGCAGTGCTAGTGTTAGGCAGGACGGTGGCTACACCTTC	CSASVRQDGGYTF
TRBJ1-2	-	TRBV12-3/TRBV12-4	TRBD1	TGTGCCAGCAGTTTGGACAGGGGGGATATCTATGGCTACACCTTC	CASSLDRGDIYGYTF
TRBJ1-1	many	TRBV7-6	-	TGTGCCAGCAGACGCGAGGGACACCCTTCCCTCGATAGTCTGAACACTGAAGCTTTCTTT	CASRREGHPSLDSLNTEAFF
TRBJ1-1	many	TRBV2	-	TGTGCCAGCAGTACAGGGCCTTATGAAGCTTTCTTT	CASSTGPYEAFF
TRBJ2-7	many	TRBV9	-	TGTGCCAGCAGCGTAGGAGGATCTGAGGGCTACGAGCAGTACTTC	CASSVGGSEGYEQYF
TRBJ2-1	many	TRBV7-9	-	TGTGCCAGCAGCTTAGCGCGCGATGAGCAGTTCTTC	CASSLARDEQFF
TRBJ1-2	few	TRBV11-2	-	TGTGCCAGCAGCTCAGAACAATCAGGGAGGATCTATGGCTACACCTTC	CASSSEQSGRIYGYTF
TRBJ1-5	-	TRBV5-5	-	TGTGCCAGCAGCTTGGTATTAGGGAGCAATCAGCCCCAGCATTTT	CASSLVLGSNQPQHF
TRBJ2-7	many	TRBV7-9	-	TGTGCCAGCGCCCCAACAGGGCGATCCTACGAGCAGTACTTC	CASAPTGRSYEQYF
TRBJ2-5	few	TRBV7-2	TRBD2	TGTGCCAGCAGTAGACTAGCGGGGGGGACCCAGTACTTC	CASSRLAGGTQYF
TRBJ2-7	-	TRBV29-1	TRBD1	TGCAGCGTGGGGCCGGGACAGGACTCCTACGAGCAGTACTTC	CSVGPGQDSYEQYF
TRBJ1-1	-	TRBV11-2	-	TGTGCCAGCAGCCTCCCGGAAGGCAAAGCTTTCTTT	CASSLPEGKAFF
TRBJ1-6	-	TRBV19	-	TGTGCCAGTAGTCGACAGCCGCTTAATTCACCCCTCCACTTT	CASSRQPLNSPLHF
TRBJ1-3	-	TRBV20-1	-	TGCAGTACCCGCCGGGACACCATATATTTT	CSTRRDTIYF
TRBJ1-5	many	TRBV10-3	TRBD1	TGTGCCATCAGTCGGACAGGGGAAAGCAATCAGCCCCAGCATTTT	CAISRTGESNQPQHF
TRBJ1-2	many	TRBV20-1	TRBD1	TGCAGTGCTCCCGGGACAGGAGGACCCTTTGGCTACACCTTC	CSAPGTGGPFGYTF
TRBJ1-1	few	TRBV5-1	-	TGCGCCAGCCATTACAAAACAGGGACCATGGCTGAAGCTTTCTTT	CASHYKTGTMAEAFF
TRBJ2-1	-	TRBV5-1	TRBD1	TGCGCCAGCAGCCCCGGGACAGGAAACTCCTACAATGAGCAGTTCTTC	CASSPGTGNSYNEQFF
TRBJ2-7	-	TRBV3-1	-	TGCGCCAGCAGCCAAGAGTTTAGGTCGTCCGGGGTCTCCTATGAGCAGTACTTC	CASSQEFRSSGVSYEQYF
TRBJ1-1	few	TRBV20-1	TRBD1	TGCAGTGCTAGAGCCGACAGGGCGGACACTTTCTTT	CSARADRADTFF
TRBJ1-3	many	TRBV7-8	-	TGTGCCAGCAGCTTGGGCGGAAACACCATATATTTT	CASSLGGNTIYF
TRBJ1-3	-	TRBV18	-	TGTGCCAGCTCACCACAAGGGACGCCGAGCTCTGGAAACACCATATATTTT	CASSPQGTPSSGNTIYF